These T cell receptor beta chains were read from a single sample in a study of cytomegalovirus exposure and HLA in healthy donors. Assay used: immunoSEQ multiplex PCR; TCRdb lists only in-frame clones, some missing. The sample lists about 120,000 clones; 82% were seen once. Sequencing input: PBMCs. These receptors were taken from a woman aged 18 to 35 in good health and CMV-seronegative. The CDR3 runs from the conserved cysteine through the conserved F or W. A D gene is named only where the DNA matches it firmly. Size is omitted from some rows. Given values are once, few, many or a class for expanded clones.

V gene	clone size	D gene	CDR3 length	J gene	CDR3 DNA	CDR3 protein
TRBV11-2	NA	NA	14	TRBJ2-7	TGTGCCAGCAGCTTAGGAGGAGGCTCCTACGAGCAGTACTTC	CASSLGGGSYEQYF
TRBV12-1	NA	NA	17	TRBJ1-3	TGTGCCAGCAGCTTTGCGCGTGTGGGCCACTCTGGAAACACCATATATTTT	CASSFARVGHSGNTIYF
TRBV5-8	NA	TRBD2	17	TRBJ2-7	TGTGCCAGCAGCTTCTATAGCGGGGGGGATAGCTCCTACGAGCAGTACTTC	CASSFYSGGDSSYEQYF
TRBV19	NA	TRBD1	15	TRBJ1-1	TGTGCCAGTAGTATTCCCGGGACAGCGAACACTGAAGCTTTCTTT	CASSIPGTANTEAFF
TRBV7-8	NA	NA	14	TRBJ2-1	TGTGCCAGCAGCTTAGAGAGCTCCTACAATGAGCAGTTCTTC	CASSLESSYNEQFF
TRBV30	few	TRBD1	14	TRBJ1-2	TGTGCCTGGAGTACACAGGGGGTCAACTATGGCTACACCTTC	CAWSTQGVNYGYTF
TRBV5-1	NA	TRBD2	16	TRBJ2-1	TGCGCCAGCAGCTTGGGTAGCGGGGGGTCCTACAATGAGCAGTTCTTC	CASSLGSGGSYNEQFF
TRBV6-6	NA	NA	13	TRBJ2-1	TGTGCCAGCAGTTTCCGAGGGGGCAATGAGCAGTTCTTC	CASSFRGGNEQFF
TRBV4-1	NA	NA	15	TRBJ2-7	TGCGCCAGCAGCCAGCTCACCCGGGTGGTAGACGAGCAGTACTTC	CASSQLTRVVDEQYF
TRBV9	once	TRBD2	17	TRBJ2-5	TGTGCCAGCAGCCAGTCAGCGGGAGGGACGATTAGGGAGACCCAGTACTTC	CASSQSAGGTIRETQYF
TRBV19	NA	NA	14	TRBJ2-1	TGTGCCAGTAGTATGTCGGGGATCTACAATGAGCAGTTCTTC	CASSMSGIYNEQFF
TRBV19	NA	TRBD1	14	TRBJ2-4	TGTGCCAGTAGTACCAGACAGGGAGAAAACATTCAGTACTTC	CASSTRQGENIQYF
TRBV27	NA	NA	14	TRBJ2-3	TGTGCCAGCAGTTTATTGCGGAGAGTGGGTACGCAGTATTTT	CASSLLRRVGTQYF
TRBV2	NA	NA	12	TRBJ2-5	TGTGCCAGCAGTAATACAGAAGAGACCCAGTACTTC	CASSNTEETQYF
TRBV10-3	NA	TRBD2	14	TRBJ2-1	TGTGCCATCAGTGAACTAGCGGGAGACAATGAGCAGTTCTTC	CAISELAGDNEQFF
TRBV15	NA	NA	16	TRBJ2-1	TGTGCCACCAGCAGAGATAGAAGGACATTCTACAATGAGCAGTTCTTC	CATSRDRRTFYNEQFF
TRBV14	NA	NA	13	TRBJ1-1	TGTGCCAGCAGCGTCGGGGTGAGGACTGAAGCTTTCTTT	CASSVGVRTEAFF
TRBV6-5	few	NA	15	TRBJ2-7	TGTGCCAGCAGTTACCTCCCGGGGGATTCCTACGAGCAGTACTTC	CASSYLPGDSYEQYF
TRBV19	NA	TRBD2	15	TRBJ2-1	TGTGCCAGTGTAATGTTCGGGACTAGCGGGACCGAGCAGTTCTTC	CASVMFGTSGTEQFF
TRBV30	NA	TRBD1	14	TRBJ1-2	TGTGCCTGGAGTGTACTTGACCCAGGGGGTGGCTACACCTTC	CAWSVLDPGGGYTF
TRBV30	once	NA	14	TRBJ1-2	TGTGCCTGGAGTGCCGAGCACAGAATTGGTGGCTACACCTTC	CAWSAEHRIGGYTF
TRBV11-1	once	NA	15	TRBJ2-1	TGTGCCAGCAGCCCTGAGGGCGGGACCTACAATGAGCAGTTCTTC	CASSPEGGTYNEQFF
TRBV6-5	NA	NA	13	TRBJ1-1	TGTGCCAGCAGCACGGAGTGGCATACTGAAGCTTTCTTT	CASSTEWHTEAFF
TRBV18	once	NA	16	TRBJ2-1	TGTGCCAGCTCACCATGGCGGGAAGGGATAATGAATGAGCAGTTCTTC	CASSPWREGIMNEQFF
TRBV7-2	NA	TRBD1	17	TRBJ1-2	TGTGCCAGCAGCCCTCGGACAGGTGGATTTTATAACTATGGCTACACCTTC	CASSPRTGGFYNYGYTF
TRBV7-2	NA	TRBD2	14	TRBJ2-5	TGTGCCAGCAGCGGGAAGTGGGGGGGAGAGACCCAGTACTTC	CASSGKWGGETQYF
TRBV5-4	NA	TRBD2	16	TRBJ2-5	TGTGCCAGCAGCTTCATAAGCGGGAGCTTACAAGAGACCCAGTACTTC	CASSFISGSLQETQYF
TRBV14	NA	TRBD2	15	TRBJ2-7	TGTGCCAGCAGCCCCCTGAGAGCGGGGAACTACGAGCAGTACTTC	CASSPLRAGNYEQYF
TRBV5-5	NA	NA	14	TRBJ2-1	TGTGCCAGCAGCTTGGCGGGGCTAGCGAGAGAGCAGTTCTTC	CASSLAGLAREQFF
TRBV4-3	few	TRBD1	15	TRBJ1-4	TGCGCCAGCAGCGACAGGGGTTTGGCTAATGAAAAACTGTTTTTT	CASSDRGLANEKLFF
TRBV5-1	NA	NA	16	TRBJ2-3	TGCGCCAGCAGCCCGGGTGGGGGGGCTAGCACAGATACGCAGTATTTT	CASSPGGGASTDTQYF
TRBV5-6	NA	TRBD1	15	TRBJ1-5	TGTGCCAGCAGCTCCCAGGACAGGATCAATCAGCCCCAGCATTTT	CASSSQDRINQPQHF
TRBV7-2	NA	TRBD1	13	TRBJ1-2	TGTGCCAGCAGGCCCACAGGGGCTCGTGGCTACACCTTC	CASRPTGARGYTF
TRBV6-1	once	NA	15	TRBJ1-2	TGTGCCAGCAGTGAAGCAGCCCCTGCTAACTATGGCTACACCTTC	CASSEAAPANYGYTF
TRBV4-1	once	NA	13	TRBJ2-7	TGCGCCAGCAGCCAAGACGGTTCCTACGAGCAGTACTTC	CASSQDGSYEQYF
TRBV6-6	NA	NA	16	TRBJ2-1	TGTGCCAGCAGTTACGAGCGGTGGGGTTTCTACAATGAGCAGTTCTTC	CASSYERWGFYNEQFF
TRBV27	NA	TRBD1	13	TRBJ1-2	TGTGCCAGCAGCTGGGACAGCCGGTATGGCTACACCTTC	CASSWDSRYGYTF
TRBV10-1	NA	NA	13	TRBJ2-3	TGCGCCAGCATGTTGACCCTAGCAGATACGCAGTATTTT	CASMLTLADTQYF
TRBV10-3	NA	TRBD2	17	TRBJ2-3	TGTGCCATCAGTGAAGCGGGACTAGCGGGAGGTTCAGATACGCGGTATTTT	CAISEAGLAGGSDTRYF
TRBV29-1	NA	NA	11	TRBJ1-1	TGCAGCGTTGCAATGAACACTGAAGCTTTCTTT	CSVAMNTEAFF
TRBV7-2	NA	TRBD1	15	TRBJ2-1	TGTGCCAGCAGCCCGAGGACAGGGGCCGGGAATGAGCAGTTCTTC	CASSPRTGAGNEQFF
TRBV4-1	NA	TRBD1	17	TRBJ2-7	TGCGCCAGCAGCCAAGATGGGACAGGAGGATCCCTAGACGAGCAGTACTTC	CASSQDGTGGSLDEQYF
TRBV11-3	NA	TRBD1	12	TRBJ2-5	TGTGCCAGCAGCCTGACAGGGGAGACCCAGTACTTC	CASSLTGETQYF
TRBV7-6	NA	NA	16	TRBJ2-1	TGTGCCAGCAGCTTAGGAGGTTTTGGCCTTTACAATGAGCAGTTCTTC	CASSLGGFGLYNEQFF
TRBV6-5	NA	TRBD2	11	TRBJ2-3	TGTGCCAGCAGTACAGCGGGGACGCAGTATTTT	CASSTAGTQYF